This T cell receptor beta chain was retrieved from a study of T cells in Graves' hyperthyroidism and ophthalmopathy. Study-wide results and limits: The majority of expanded thyroid clonotypes above 0.001 also appeared in blood.

From germline, CDR1 is MNHEY and CDR2 SVGEGT. Trimming removed 2 bases from V and 1 base from J, with 14 bases in between. The CDR3 has 16 residues. From RNA transcripts, TCR beta CDR3 regions were amplified. RT-PCR in the first round (using the HTBI primer set) targeted the TCR CDR3. TCRdb re-called the multiplex PCR reads with MiXCR, one entry per CDR3 protein. The sample has over 350,000 distinct CDR3 sequences, approximately 18% seen once. At least ten counts were recorded for this clonotype. Its cognate antigen is unknown. Diagnosis rested on symptoms, serum thyroxine and TRAb, thyroid ultrasound, and orbital computed tomography.

Sequences were obtained from blood. The receptor's source is a man between 18 and 29 years old with Graves' ophthalmopathy. The chain employs TRBV6-2 or TRBV6-3 and TRBJ1-1, with TRBD1 as a possible D gene (5 bases). The CDR3 bases are TGTGCCAGCAGTTACCCTCCGGGACGGCAGAACACTGAAGCTTTCTTT. Translated: CASSYPPGRQNTEAFF.